This TCR beta chain was identified during a study of cytomegalovirus exposure and HLA in healthy donors. Whole-study results and caveats: Certain sequence variants were highly shared and formed a cluster, and this cluster was likely a sequencing artifact. About 87% or about 30% of the time was how often most TCR beta V segments were productive, according to an earlier analysis.

To note about this clone: What it recognizes is unknown.

PCR employed 60 Vbeta and 13 Jbeta primers. Some clones are missing from TCRdb's copy, which holds only in-frame ones; the method was immunoSEQ multiplex PCR. The table shows some 120,000 clones, with about 80% occurring only once. The V gene lost 2 bases and the J gene lost 8 bases, with 21 bases spanning the gap. Looked up from germline, CDR1 is SNHLY and CDR2 is FYNNEI. The CDR3 consists of 16 residues. Sequenced sample: PBMCs. V usage is TRBV2 and J usage is TRBJ1-2; possibly TRBD1 for D (6 bases). The clonotype was recovered from a man between 40 and 49 years old in good health and CMV-seronegative. CDR3: CASSEWVVPGAGGYTF. The CDR3 DNA sequence: TGTGCCAGCAGTGAATGGGTTGTTCCAGGGGCTGGGGGCTACACCTTC.